These 20 T cell receptor beta chains were all obtained from the same sample, sequenced in a study of cytomegalovirus exposure and HLA in healthy donors. The PCR used 60 Vbeta and 13 Jbeta primers. The data were produced by immunoSEQ multiplex PCR, yet TCRdb's version contains in-frame clones alone and is incomplete. This table holds 150,000 to 160,000 clones, approximately 72% found once. Sequencing was done on a sample of PBMCs. Receptors originate from a man younger than 30 in good health and CMV-seronegative.

The chain links TRBV5-1 to TRBJ2-2; D is unresolved. The CDR3 has 14 amino acids. V gave up 1 base and J gave up 3 bases, with 7 bases separating them. The germline V gene encodes CDR1 SGHRS and CDR2 YFSETQ. The CDR3 DNA is TGCGCCAGCAGCTTGCCAGAGGACACCGGGGAGCTGTTTTTT. The encoded protein is CASSLPEDTGELFF.

V and J are TRBV5-1 and TRBJ2-4, with unresolved D. V shed 0 bases and J shed 12 bases, with 10 bases lying between them. This CDR3 spans 12 amino acids. Germline V CDR1 and CDR2: SGHRS, YFSETQ. CDR3 region: CASSLVGHSQYF. The CDR3 DNA reads TGCGCCAGCAGCTTGGTAGGCCACAGTCAGTACTTC.

V usage is TRBV10-3 and J usage is TRBJ2-3, with D perhaps TRBD2 (5 bases). In germline, CDR1 is ENHRY, CDR2 SYGVKD. V was trimmed by 3 bases and J by 0 bases, leaving 10 bases between them. The length of the CDR3 is 15 residues. The CDR3 is CAISDPRGSTDTQYF. CDR3 nucleotides: TGTGCCATCAGTGACCCCCGCGGGAGCACAGATACGCAGTATTTT.

This sequence joins TRBV28 and TRBJ1-2, with D possibly TRBD1 on 5 matching bases. This CDR3 region has 15 residues. CDR1 is MDHEN, CDR2 SYDVKM, per germline. Deletions cut 11 bases from V and 0 bases from J, with 19 bases between. CDR3 sequence reads: CAAFGGGITNYGYTF. In nucleotides, the CDR3 is TGTGCCGCCTTCGGGGGAGGGATAACTAACTATGGCTACACCTTC.

The J gene is TRBJ2-3, the V gene TRBV6-5; weak D call: TRBD1 (6 bases). Germline V gene sequence: CDR1 MNHEY, CDR2 SVGAGI. The CDR3 covers 14 residues. The V and J ends lost 6 bases and 5 bases respectively, with 15 bases between them. Written as DNA, the CDR3 is TGTGCCAGCAGCCTGGGGGCTACTGTAGATACGCAGTATTTT. It is translated as CASSLGATVDTQYF.

The chain has TRBV5-6 and TRBJ2-7; TRBD1 aligns across 8 bases. Germline V lookup: CDR1 SGHDT, CDR2 YYEEEE. Unmatched junction bases numbered 10, after V lost 1 base and J lost 4 bases. The CDR3 totals 16 residues. The CDR3 loop is CASSLPQGQGAYEQYF. In nucleotides, the CDR3 is TGTGCCAGCAGCTTGCCCCAAGGGCAGGGGGCATACGAGCAGTACTTC.

As to this clone: A clone one base away is much larger, so this may be a read error. The CDR3 bases are TGTGCCAGCAGCCAAGACGCACAGAACTATGGCTACACCTTC. Residues: CASSQDAQNYGYTF. The chain couples TRBV4-2 to TRBJ1-2; D not resolved. Trimming cost V 0 bases and J 2 bases, with 7 bases left between them. Germline values: CDR1 LGHNA, CDR2 YNFKEQ. The CDR3 is made up of 14 amino acids.

The chain joins TRBV10-3 to TRBJ2-1; 9 bases line up with TRBD1. This CDR3 is built from 14 residues. Germline CDR1 ENHRY, CDR2 SYGVKD. V lost 7 bases and J lost 4; bases outside the gene matches: 5. CDR3 amino acids: CAIMGQGSYNEQFF. CDR3 in DNA: TGTGCCATCATGGGACAGGGTTCATACAATGAGCAGTTCTTC.

The V gene is TRBV7-2, the J gene TRBJ2-7; maybe TRBD2 (7 bases). Trimming removed 1 base at V and 0 bases at J, with 10 bases between. CDR1 SGHTA and CDR2 FQGNSA come from the germline V gene. This CDR3 has 15 residues. In DNA, the CDR3 is TGTGCCAGCAGCTTAGAGGCGGGGGCCTCCTACGAGCAGTACTTC. Translating gives CASSLEAGASYEQYF.

The V gene is TRBV14, the J gene TRBJ1-6, with D hard to call. Trimming cost V 4 bases and J 10 bases, with 11 bases left between them. Germline V gene data show CDR1 as SGHDN and CDR2 as FVKESK. This CDR3 is built from 13 residues. CDR3 nucleotide sequence: TGTGCCAGCAGCCTCAGGATCGACTCACCCCTCCACTTT. This codes for CASSLRIDSPLHF.

The chain links TRBV7-9 to TRBJ2-7; D is uncertain. This CDR3 contains 13 residues. Per the germline V gene, CDR1 is SEHNR and CDR2 is FQNEAQ (reference sequence). Trimming pared 2 bases from V and 5 bases from J, leaving 10 bases between. The CDR3 DNA follows: TGTGCCAGCAGCTTACCTGCGTTGGACGAGCAGTACTTC. It specifies CASSLPALDEQYF.

The gene calls are TRBV11-2 and TRBJ2-1, with unresolved D. Trimming removed 2 bases at V and 1 base at J, with 12 bases between. This CDR3 is built from 16 residues. Germline assignment: CDR1 SGHAT and CDR2 FQNNGV. CDR3 region: CASSLLTLRSYNEQFF. Written as DNA, the CDR3 is TGTGCCAGCAGCTTACTCACCTTGAGATCCTACAATGAGCAGTTCTTC.

The chain employs TRBV11-3 and TRBJ2-1, with D hard to call. The CDR3 is made up of 13 amino acids. Trimming cost V 0 bases and J 9 bases, with 9 bases left between them. Germline-derived CDR1 and CDR2 are SGHNT and YENEEA. CDR3 sequence reads: CASSLDRSAEQFF. The CDR3 nucleotides read TGTGCCAGCAGCTTAGATCGGTCCGCTGAGCAGTTCTTC.

The rearrangement joins TRBV5-1 to TRBJ2-1; 9 nucleotides line up with TRBD2. Germline V lookup: CDR1 SGHRS, CDR2 YFSETQ. There are 15 residues in the CDR3. V trimming: 2 bases; J trimming: 3 bases; junction bases outside the gene matches: 3. CDR3 loop: CASSLGLASYNEQFF. In DNA form, the CDR3 reads TGCGCCAGCAGCTTAGGACTAGCGAGCTACAATGAGCAGTTCTTC. Full variable domain (outside the CDR3, taken from reference TRBV5-1 and TRBJ2-1): KAGVTQTPRYLIKTRGQQVTLSCSPISGHRSVSWYQQTPGQGLQFLFEYFSETQRNKGNFPGRFSGRQFSNSRSEMNVSTLELGDSALYLCASSLGLASYNEQFFGPGTRLTVL.

The chain couples TRBV7-2 to TRBJ1-6, with 12 bases fitting TRBD1. The V and J ends lost 4 bases and 10 bases, in that order; junction bases with no gene match: 2. The CDR3 sequence is 14 residues long. Germline V gene lookup returns CDR1 SGHTA and CDR2 FQGNSA. DNA for the CDR3: TGTGCCAGCAGCTCCGGGACAGGGGGCTCACCCCTCCACTTT. Protein: CASSSGTGGSPLHF.

The rearrangement joins TRBV13 to TRBJ2-1; 10 bases line up with TRBD2. V gave up 5 bases and J gave up 4 bases; unmatched junction bases: 5. This CDR3 contains 15 residues. Germline V gives CDR1 PRHDT, CDR2 FYEKMQ (reference sequence). For the CDR3, the DNA is TGTGCCAGCAGCCCCCGGACTAGCGGTTACAATGAGCAGTTCTTC. Its protein is CASSPRTSGYNEQFF. Full variable domain (rest looked up from reference TRBV13 and TRBJ2-1): AAGVIQSPRHLIKEKRETATLKCYPIPRHDTVYWYQQGPGQDPQFLISFYEKMQSDKGSIPDRFSAQQFSDYHSELNMSSLELGDSALYFCASSPRTSGYNEQFFGPGTRLTVL.

The rearrangement links TRBV6-6 to TRBJ2-7, with TRBD1 matching 10 bases. The CDR3 is 15 amino acids. Trimming cost V 2 bases and J 2 bases; bases outside gene matches: 3. The germline gives CDR1 MNHNY, CDR2 SVGAGI (reference sequence). CDR3 region: CASSYPDRGPYEQYF. The CDR3 nucleotides read TGTGCCAGCAGTTACCCCGACAGGGGGCCCTACGAGCAGTACTTC.

CDR3 DNA: TGTGCCTGGAATCCCACATCTTACGAGCAGTACTTC. It codes for CAWNPTSYEQYF. The J gene is TRBJ2-7, the V gene TRBV30; D remains ambiguous. V was pared by 4 bases and J by 4 bases, with 11 bases between. The germline CDR1 and CDR2 sequences are GTSNPN and SVGIG (reference sequence). The CDR3 contains 12 residues.

The rearrangement joins TRBV25-1 to TRBJ1-3, with a possible D match to TRBD1 (5 bases). V was clipped by 6 bases and J by 2 bases, with 11 bases between them. The CDR3 totals 14 residues. The V gene's germline CDR1 is MGHDK and CDR2 SYGVNS. The CDR3 region is CASSLDSPGNTIYF. The CDR3 region has the DNA TGTGCCAGCAGCCTCGACAGCCCTGGAAACACCATATATTTT.

The chain couples TRBV9 to TRBJ2-5; TRBD2 agrees at 8 bases. The CDR3 is 15 amino acids. With 4 bases clipped from V and 4 bases from J, the junction kept 9 bases outside the gene matches. Germline V gene lookup returns CDR1 SGDLS and CDR2 YYNGEE. The CDR3 region is CASSSGLAGRETQYF. Written as DNA, the CDR3 is TGTGCCAGCAGCTCTGGACTAGCCGGTCGAGAGACCCAGTACTTC.